The rows below give T cell receptor beta chains drawn from one sample of a study of T cell repertoires in cytomegalovirus infection. One entry per CDR3 protein, called by TCRdb with MiXCR from the reads. The sample lists about 200,000 distinct CDR3 sequences; roughly 9% were seen once. The material sequenced was PBMCs. The origin of the receptors is a human donor in good health (CMV status not recorded). Some clones in this sample may be carry-over from other donors' samples. Both conserved end residues are part of each CDR3. D genes are given only for firm matches. Clone size is given for some rows only: seen once, a few or many times, or a class if the clone is expanded.

TRBV27	few	NA	TRBJ2-6	CASSFVTFSGSGANVLTF	TGTGCCAGCAGTTTTGTGACGTTTTCGGGCTCTGGGGCCAACGTCCTGACTTTC
TRBV6-2/TRBV6-3	NA	NA	TRBJ1-5	CASSAWTEGTQPQHF	TGTGCCAGCAGCGCCTGGACAGAGGGTACTCAGCCCCAGCATTTT
TRBV14	many	NA	TRBJ1-1	CASSHLNRVVGTEAFF	TGTGCCAGCAGCCATCTAAACAGGGTGGTCGGCACTGAAGCTTTCTTT
TRBV18	few	TRBD1	TRBJ1-5	CASSRQGANQPQHF	TGTGCCAGCTCCCGACAGGGGGCTAATCAGCCCCAGCATTTT
TRBV10-3	many	NA	TRBJ1-2	CAMSEGHYGYTF	TGTGCCATGAGCGAGGGGCACTATGGCTACACCTTC
TRBV19	NA	NA	TRBJ1-5	CASEIDSNQPQHF	TGTGCCAGTGAAATTGATAGCAATCAGCCCCAGCATTTT
TRBV20-1	NA	TRBD2	TRBJ2-3	CSARGKREAPDTQYF	TGCAGTGCTCGGGGGAAGCGGGAAGCCCCAGATACGCAGTATTTT
TRBV7-2	many	TRBD1	TRBJ1-1	CASSFRTGGTEAFF	TGTGCCAGCAGCTTTCGGACAGGGGGAACTGAAGCTTTCTTT
TRBV7-2	many	NA	TRBJ2-4	CASSDGGAKNIQYF	TGTGCCAGCTCAGACGGCGGGGCCAAAAACATTCAGTACTTC
TRBV19	NA	NA	TRBJ2-7	CASSSGLDFGQYF	TGTGCCAGTAGTTCGGGCCTGGATTTCGGGCAGTACTTC
TRBV7-9	many	TRBD1	TRBJ1-3	CASSPRTGSSTIYF	TGTGCCAGCAGCCCCAGGACAGGGTCCAGCACCATATATTTT
TRBV2	NA	TRBD1	TRBJ1-5	CASSGQGVDNQPQHF	TGTGCCAGCAGTGGTCAGGGGGTTGACAATCAGCCCCAGCATTTT
TRBV5-4	many	NA	TRBJ1-1	CASSLEQGYTEAFF	TGTGCCAGCAGCTTGGAACAGGGATACACTGAAGCTTTCTTT
TRBV7-2	many	NA	TRBJ2-5	CASSLNQGGETQYF	TGTGCCAGCAGCTTAAACCAGGGAGGCGAGACCCAGTACTTC
TRBV28	few	NA	TRBJ2-4	CASSRTTQGPSDIQYF	TGTGCCAGCAGCCGAACCACCCAGGGACCGAGTGACATTCAGTACTTC
TRBV10-1	few	TRBD1	TRBJ1-1	CASSPPGQGMEAFF	TGCGCCAGCAGTCCCCCTGGACAGGGTATGGAAGCTTTCTTT
TRBV7-2	many	NA	TRBJ2-1	CASGKTTRTYNEQFF	TGTGCCAGCGGAAAGACAACTAGGACCTACAATGAGCAGTTCTTC
TRBV11-2	many	NA	TRBJ2-2	CASSPSGRVYDGELFF	TGTGCCAGCAGCCCCTCGGGTAGGGTTTACGACGGGGAGCTGTTTTTT
TRBV28	NA	NA	TRBJ2-7	CASSFAGRHYEQYF	TGTGCCAGCAGTTTTGCGGGCCGACACTACGAGCAGTACTTC
TRBV19	many	NA	TRBJ2-1	CASARVPSYNEQFF	TGTGCCAGTGCCCGGGTGCCCTCCTACAATGAGCAGTTCTTC
TRBV6-6	NA	TRBD2	TRBJ2-7	CASSMLPSGGDVQYF	TGTGCCAGCAGTATGTTGCCTAGCGGGGGGGACGTGCAGTACTTC
TRBV7-2	many	NA	TRBJ1-5	CASSLMSGVDQPQHF	TGTGCCAGCAGCTTAATGTCGGGCGTGGATCAGCCCCAGCATTTT
TRBV11-3	many	TRBD1	TRBJ2-2	CASSLGARTGYTGELFF	TGTGCCAGCAGCTTAGGCGCGAGGACAGGTTACACCGGGGAGCTGTTTTTT
TRBV12-3/TRBV12-4	many	NA	TRBJ1-5	CASSPTGHQPQHF	TGTGCCAGCAGTCCCACAGGGCACCAGCCCCAGCATTTT
TRBV10-3	many	TRBD2	TRBJ2-1	CAISESTSGLQFF	TGTGCCATCAGTGAGTCTACTAGCGGACTGCAGTTCTTC
TRBV11-2	NA	NA	TRBJ2-3	CASSLDPGPKEYF	TGTGCCAGCAGCTTAGATCCGGGACCTAAGGAGTATTTT
TRBV28	many	NA	TRBJ1-3	CASSLAANSGNTIYF	TGTGCCAGCAGTTTAGCAGCCAACTCTGGAAACACCATATATTTT
TRBV5-6	many	TRBD2	TRBJ2-7	CASSHTSAYEQYF	TGTGCCAGCAGCCATACTAGCGCCTACGAGCAGTACTTC
TRBV28	many	NA	TRBJ1-5	CASSRPWGYQPQHF	TGTGCCAGCAGCCGGCCTTGGGGGTATCAGCCCCAGCATTTT
TRBV7-9	few	TRBD2	TRBJ2-2	CASRTGRLTSGGPSGTGELFF	TGTGCCAGCAGGACCGGGAGACTGACTAGCGGGGGCCCGTCGGGTACCGGGGAGCTGTTTTTT
TRBV3-1	few	NA	TRBJ2-2	CASSQDYSKRGELFF	TGTGCCAGCAGCCAAGATTACAGTAAAAGGGGGGAGCTGTTTTTT
TRBV12-3/TRBV12-4	many	TRBD1	TRBJ2-7	CASSPPGQGIRYEQYF	TGTGCCAGCAGTCCCCCCGGACAGGGGATTCGGTACGAGCAGTACTTC
TRBV28	NA	TRBD1	TRBJ1-1	CASSLPGGDTEAFF	TGTGCCAGCAGTTTACCAGGGGGCGACACTGAAGCTTTCTTT
TRBV7-2	many	NA	TRBJ1-5	CASSLAGSANQPQHF	TGTGCCAGCAGCTTAGCGGGGAGTGCCAATCAGCCCCAGCATTTT
TRBV7-2	medium-sized	NA	TRBJ2-5	CASSLGYSYQGETQYF	TGTGCCAGCAGCTTAGGATACAGTTATCAGGGGGAGACCCAGTACTTC
TRBV2	many	NA	TRBJ2-5	CASSFQTAQYF	TGTGCCAGCAGTTTCCAGACGGCCCAGTACTTC
TRBV5-4	many	NA	TRBJ2-5	CASSLDRRRETQYF	TGTGCCAGCAGCTTGGACAGACGCCGAGAGACCCAGTACTTC
TRBV7-2	many	TRBD2	TRBJ2-3	CASSPGVAGDTQYF	TGTGCCAGCAGCCCGGGGGTAGCGGGGGATACGCAGTATTTT
TRBV7-2	many	TRBD1	TRBJ2-3	CASSSGTGTGGWDTQYF	TGTGCCAGCAGCTCAGGCACCGGGACAGGGGGCTGGGATACGCAGTATTTT
TRBV11-2	many	NA	TRBJ2-7	CASSSPAGNGNYEQYF	TGTGCCAGCAGCTCACCGGCGGGTAACGGGAACTACGAGCAGTACTTC